A selection of T cell receptor beta chains follows, all from one sample in a study of T cell responses to AZD1222 COVID-19 vaccine. Repertoires were generated with immunoSEQ multiplex PCR, while TCRdb's copy carries only in-frame clones and drops some. The data contain 120,000 or so clones, 90% of them singletons. Source: peripheral blood, taken 28 days after the second dose of the MenACWY control vaccine. Receptors were obtained from an adult who received the MenACWY meningococcal vaccine as a control. Both conserved end residues are part of each CDR3. Each record gives: V gene, J gene, D gene, CDR3 protein. D genes are given only for firm matches.

>TRBV5-1|TRBJ1-2|TRBD1
CASSLAGGGTYGYTF
>TRBV19|TRBJ2-3|TRBD2
CASKRTSGRDTQYF
>TRBV30|TRBJ1-5|.
CAWSPQGNQPQHF
>TRBV18|TRBJ1-6|TRBD1
CASSSPGGYSPLHF
>TRBV5-1|TRBJ2-5|.
CASSLGGRQETQYF
>TRBV27|TRBJ2-1|.
CASSLWNEQFF
>TRBV6-5|TRBJ1-4|.
CASSYSGAGEKLFF
>TRBV18|TRBJ1-4|.
CASSPRGRVWEKLFF
>TRBV6-1|TRBJ1-5|.
CASSDNAAGGGQPQHF
>TRBV5-1|TRBJ2-1|TRBD2
CASSKSGSSLREQFF
>TRBV28|TRBJ1-5|TRBD1
CASSPRTGGNQPQHF
>TRBV5-1|TRBJ2-1|.
CASSLEPTYNEQFF
>TRBV4-1|TRBJ2-3|.
CASSQAPREADTQYF
>TRBV10-3|TRBJ1-4|.
CAISEAPDTSTNEKLFF
>TRBV6-1|TRBJ1-4|.
CASSDKGYEKLFF
>TRBV6-2/TRBV6-3|TRBJ2-5|.
CASSYGGRETQYF
>TRBV5-4|TRBJ2-5|.
CASSLAGRWAQETQYF
>TRBV30|TRBJ1-2|.
CAWSVPSGGRDGYTF
>TRBV18|TRBJ2-3|TRBD2
CASSHRWTSGDTQYF
>TRBV7-2|TRBJ2-3|.
CASSLSHTDTQYF
>TRBV6-6|TRBJ1-2|.
CASSPSDTLGDGYTF
>TRBV6-1|TRBJ2-5|.
CASSEVWGRKTQYF
>TRBV5-1|TRBJ2-1|TRBD2
CASSLGDIAGNGGQFF
>TRBV28|TRBJ1-4|.
CASSLLAASIGEKLFF
>TRBV6-1|TRBJ1-6|.
CASREQTGTWGSPLHF
>TRBV7-6|TRBJ2-5|.
CASSLANVGLQETQYF
>TRBV19|TRBJ2-7|.
CASSIARGTYEQYF
>TRBV4-3|TRBJ1-6|TRBD1
CASSQRTGEYSPLHF
>TRBV7-9|TRBJ1-1|.
CASSLGSSGVGTEAFF
>TRBV24-1|TRBJ2-1|TRBD2
CATSGPRTSGNEQFF
>TRBV24-1|TRBJ2-5|.
CATSPSFEKTQYF
>TRBV28|TRBJ1-5|.
CASRVPHQPQHF
>TRBV5-1|TRBJ2-7|.
CASSLTQTSYEQYF
>TRBV7-2|TRBJ2-6|.
CASSKGGGANVLTF
>TRBV6-5|TRBJ1-4|TRBD1
CASSWDRGPEALFF
>TRBV6-6|TRBJ1-6|.
CASSYRGDNSPLHF
>TRBV5-8|TRBJ2-5|TRBD1
CASSRSGQGFRETQYF
>TRBV7-8|TRBJ2-1|TRBD2
CASSSRTSGRNYNEQFF
>TRBV29-1|TRBJ2-7|.
CSVEDGDYEQYF
>TRBV7-8|TRBJ2-1|TRBD2
CASSIGTSGSPGVHEQFF
>TRBV9|TRBJ1-4|TRBD1
CASSPGGDRGRTPATNEKLFF
>TRBV14|TRBJ2-4|TRBD2
CASSQDKGLATQYF
>TRBV12-3/TRBV12-4|TRBJ2-5|TRBD1
CASRPDREETQYF
>TRBV6-5|TRBJ2-3|TRBD2
CASSLAGVTDTQYF
>TRBV28|TRBJ2-2|TRBD1
CASSLSGGALGELFF
>TRBV6-5|TRBJ1-3|TRBD1
CASSYRTGAGNTIYF
>TRBV15|TRBJ1-4|.
CATSQGTLSANEKLFF
>TRBV10-3|TRBJ2-7|TRBD2
CAISEDLSGRFDEQYF
>TRBV6-5|TRBJ2-7|TRBD2
CASSLTSANSYEQYF